This TCR beta chain was recovered during a study of blood T cell repertoires in COVID-19. Study summary: Samples representing acute and convalescent COVID-19 were sourced from the United States, Italy and Spain. In each case, the material was cDNA or gDNA derived from T cells, B-cell-depleted T cells, or PBMCs.

Authors' processing steps: Reference gene primer amplification gave nucleated cell count estimates. This table comes from immunoSEQ multiplex PCR, and its TCRdb copy is limited to in-frame clones, with some not included. V and J calls and clone size are given by that table; D and trimming were obtained from the DNA. The table records roughly 100,000 clones, about 85% of them present only once. The CDR3 runs to 14 residues. Germline CDR1 and CDR2: MDHEN and SYDVKM. Germline trimming cut 8 bases from V and 8 bases from J; bases unmatched to any gene: 9. The chain carries TRBV28 and TRBJ1-6; 7 bases agree with TRBD1. This clonotype was obtained from a man aged 45-60 years in a cohort sampled during active COVID-19. Material: peripheral blood. The CDR3 coding sequence is TGTGCCAGCTCCCCTGGACAGGCCCATTCACCCCTCCACTTT. Translation gives CASSPGQAHSPLHF. Supplemented by reference TRBV28 and TRBJ1-6, the full variable domain reads DVKVTQSSRYLVKRTGEKVFLECVQDMDHENMFWYRQDPGLGLRLIYFSYDVKMKEKGDIPEGYSVSREKKERFSLILESASTNQTSMYLCASSPGQAHSPLHFGNGTRLTVT.